The 22 T cell receptor beta chains presented below share a single source sample, sequenced in a study of naive and memory T cell subsets. The SP2 primer and nested alpha and beta constant region primers amplified ligated cDNA in four rounds. TCRdb analysed the 5' RACE reads with MiXCR anew, one entry per CDR3 protein. The sample has 30,000 to 40,000 distinct CDR3 sequences; roughly a sixth are singletons. An oligonucleotide containing a UMI was ligated to the 3' end of TCR cDNA. These receptors were obtained from a female donor in good health.

Many counts were recorded for this clonotype. The chain combines TRBV6-5 with TRBJ1-1, with a possible D match to TRBD1 (6 bases). This CDR3 is built from 15 residues. Germline V gives CDR1 MNHEY, CDR2 SVGAGI. V was shortened by 4 bases and J by 3 bases, with 15 bases between the two germline ends. The CDR3 spells CASSSRPGHDTEAFF. The CDR3 DNA reads TGTGCCAGCAGTTCGAGACCGGGACACGACACTGAAGCTTTCTTT.

This clonotype was seen just once. The rearrangement joins TRBV10-3 to TRBJ1-5, with unresolved D. The CDR3 has 14 amino acids. Trimming pared 1 base from V and 1 base from J, leaving 5 bases between. Germline CDR1 reads ENHRY; CDR2 reads SYGVKD. CDR3 DNA sequence: TGTGCCATCAGTGAGTTTGGCAGCAATCAGCCCCAGCATTTT. Amino acids: CAISEFGSNQPQHF.

This clonotype was counted only a few times. V usage is TRBV5-1 and J usage is TRBJ2-1, with 12 positions matching TRBD1. Losses at the gene ends were 1 base for V and 7 bases for J; bases not matched to a gene: 3. This CDR3 region has 15 residues. The germline V gene has CDR1 SGHRS and CDR2 YFSETQ. The CDR3 DNA follows: TGCGCCAGCAGCTTGTTGGGACAGGGGGCGAATGAGCAGTTCTTC. Translation gives CASSLLGQGANEQFF. The whole variable domain, remainder taken from reference TRBV5-1 and TRBJ2-1, is KAGVTQTPRYLIKTRGQQVTLSCSPISGHRSVSWYQQTPGQGLQFLFEYFSETQRNKGNFPGRFSGRQFSNSRSEMNVSTLELGDSALYLCASSLLGQGANEQFFGPGTRLTVL.

The chain recombines TRBV29-1 with TRBJ1-1; D ambiguous. Germline V lookup: CDR1 SQVTM, CDR2 ANQGSEA. There are 12 residues in the CDR3. V was cut by 5 bases and J by 0 bases, with 7 bases left in between. The CDR3 DNA follows: TGCAGCGTTTCCCTACTGAACACTGAAGCTTTCTTT. Its protein is CSVSLLNTEAFF.

This clonotype came up many times. The chain uses TRBV6-1 and TRBJ2-2, with D perhaps assigned TRBD1 or TRBD2 (5 bases each). Per germline, CDR1 MNHNS and CDR2 SASEGT. The CDR3 length is 16 residues. The V gene lost 7 bases and the J gene lost 0 bases, with 15 bases spanning the gap. CDR3 protein: CASIRSRGSNTGELFF. The DNA for the CDR3 is TGTGCCAGCATTCGGTCGAGGGGCTCGAACACCGGGGAGCTGTTTTTT.

This clonotype was picked up many times. A junction end diverges from the germline sequence, so it may reflect a read error. The rearrangement uses TRBV6-5 and TRBJ1-2; weak D call: TRBD1 (6 bases). The CDR3 contains 16 residues. Germline CDR1 and CDR2: MNHEY and SVGAGI. CDR3 protein: CASSYSFYRVDYGDTF. The CDR3 DNA sequence: TGTGCCAGCAGTTACTCGTTCTACAGGGTCGACTATGGCGACACCTTC.

In its sample, this clonotype ranks as medium-sized. The chain links TRBV5-8 to TRBJ2-1; maybe TRBD2 (5 bases). CDR3 length: 12 amino acids. Deletions cut 2 bases from V and 15 bases from J, with 15 bases between. Germline V gives CDR1 SGHTS, CDR2 YDEGEE. CDR3 residues: CASSFSVPAWFF. The CDR3 coding sequence is TGTGCCAGCAGCTTTAGCGTTCCTGCGTGGTTCTTC.

V and J are TRBV5-1 and TRBJ1-1; D remains ambiguous. Trimming stripped 0 bases from V and 0 bases from J, with 6 bases between. CDR3 length: 14 amino acids. CDR1 SGHRS and CDR2 YFSETQ come from the germline V gene. The CDR3 region has the DNA TGCGCCAGCAGCTTGGGGCGGCTGAACACTGAAGCTTTCTTT. This gives the protein CASSLGRLNTEAFF. Together with reference TRBV5-1 and TRBJ1-1, the CDR3 gives the full variable domain: KAGVTQTPRYLIKTRGQQVTLSCSPISGHRSVSWYQQTPGQGLQFLFEYFSETQRNKGNFPGRFSGRQFSNSRSEMNVSTLELGDSALYLCASSLGRLNTEAFFGQGTRLTVV.

This clonotype has more than one count but fewer than ten. The J gene is TRBJ2-4, the V gene TRBV20-1; D uncertain. CDR1 is DFQATT and CDR2 is SNEGSKA in the germline V gene (reference sequence). There are 11 residues in the CDR3. The V end was cut by 1 base, the J end by 8 bases, with 6 bases between. The DNA of the CDR3 is TGCAGTGCTAGAGGCCCTGACATTCAGTACTTC. Its protein product is CSARGPDIQYF.

The V gene is TRBV6-6, the J gene TRBJ1-5; 7 nucleotides agree with TRBD1. Germline values: CDR1 MNHNY, CDR2 SVGAGI (reference sequence). V lost 8 bases to trimming and J lost 2 bases; unmatched junction nucleotides: 6. The CDR3 extends over 14 amino acids. This CDR3 reads CASFGRGGNQPQHF. CDR3 DNA: TGTGCCAGCTTCGGCAGGGGGGGCAATCAGCCCCAGCATTTT.

This clonotype occurred many times. The chain employs TRBV6-5 and TRBJ1-1, with a possible D match to TRBD1 (5 bases). The V end was cut by 6 bases, the J end by 10 bases, with 21 bases between. Germline CDR1 and CDR2: MNHEY and SVGAGI. This CDR3 comprises 14 residues. This CDR3 reads CASRSDGRVRVAFF. CDR3 DNA sequence: TGTGCCAGCAGATCCGACGGCAGGGTCCGTGTAGCTTTCTTT.

This clonotype was recorded at least ten times. J is TRBJ1-1 and V is TRBV29-1; D might be TRBD1 (6 bases). The CDR3 runs to 13 residues. V lost 7 bases to trimming and J lost 3 bases, with 15 bases between them. CDR1 is SQVTM and CDR2 is ANQGSEA in the germline V gene. The DNA of the CDR3 is TGCAGCGCTGACCCCAGGGGCTACACTGAAGCTTTCTTT. This sequence encodes CSADPRGYTEAFF.

The rearrangement uses TRBV5-4 and TRBJ1-2, with 12 bases identical to TRBD1. CDR1 is SGHNT and CDR2 is YYREEE in the germline V gene (reference sequence). The V gene end was trimmed by 4 bases and the J gene end by 7 bases; junction bases not matched to a gene: 8. The CDR3 is made up of 15 amino acids. The CDR3 DNA reads as TGTGCCAGCAGCCCCGGGACAGGGGGCGCGGTTGGCTACACCTTC. Residues: CASSPGTGGAVGYTF.

The chain uses TRBV10-3 and TRBJ2-1, with TRBD2 matching over 10 bases. V shed 0 bases and J 4 bases; nucleotides not matched to a gene: 3. The germline V gene encodes CDR1 ENHRY and CDR2 SYGVKD. The CDR3 length is 16 residues. CDR3 loop: CAISESPSGGYNEQFF. As DNA, the CDR3 is TGTGCCATCAGTGAGTCCCCTAGCGGGGGATACAATGAGCAGTTCTTC.

The chain is built from TRBV5-1 and TRBJ2-7; D gene uncertain. Germline CDR1 and CDR2: SGHRS and YFSETQ. V was shortened by 4 bases and J by 0 bases, with 11 bases between the two germline ends. This CDR3 region has 14 residues. The CDR3: CASSNGRSSYEQYF. CDR3 coding DNA: TGCGCCAGCAGCAACGGCAGGAGCTCCTACGAGCAGTACTTC.

This clonotype was recorded at least ten times. The chain couples TRBV6-2 or TRBV6-3 to TRBJ2-1, with TRBD2 matching 12 bases. Germline lookup yields CDR1 MNHEY and CDR2 SVGEGT. The CDR3 runs to 15 residues. V was pared by 6 bases and J by 3 bases, with 3 bases of the junction left unmatched. The CDR3 is CASSLLAGGYNEQFF. The CDR3 DNA sequence: TGTGCCAGCAGCTTACTAGCGGGGGGCTACAATGAGCAGTTCTTC.

This clonotype has more than one count but fewer than ten. A much larger clonotype is one base distant, so this may be a read error. The chain is built from TRBV4-1 and TRBJ1-1, with TRBD1 matching over 7 bases. The germline gives CDR1 MGHRA, CDR2 YSYEKL. The V and J ends lost 1 base and 1 base, in that order; junction bases with no gene match: 9. This CDR3 comprises 17 residues. CDR3 loop: CASSQGGGTVRNTEAFF. The CDR3 nucleotides read TGCGCCAGCAGCCAAGGCGGAGGGACAGTCAGGAACACTGAAGCTTTCTTT.

This chain uses TRBV6-5 with TRBJ2-5; either TRBD1 or TRBD2 may supply D (5 bases each). The CDR3 has 13 amino acids. Germline V CDR1 and CDR2: MNHEY, SVGAGI. V lost 0 bases and J 6 bases, leaving 8 bases between the germline ends. The DNA for the CDR3 is TGTGCCAGCAGTTACTCGAGGGGCCAGACCCAGTACTTC. Its protein is CASSYSRGQTQYF.

The chain has TRBV18 and TRBJ1-6; D perhaps matches TRBD1 (6 bases). Germline loops: CDR1 KGHSH, CDR2 LQKENI. CDR3 length equals 16 residues. Deletions cut 1 base from V and 12 bases from J, with 19 bases between. The CDR3: CASSPRRTAPVGPLHF. The CDR3 DNA follows: TGTGCCAGCTCACCACGTCGGACAGCGCCGGTTGGACCCCTCCACTTT.

The chain links TRBV12-5 to TRBJ1-5, with TRBD1 identical over 7 bases. There are 12 residues in the CDR3. V trimming: 7 bases; J trimming: 6 bases; junction bases outside the gene matches: 3. Per the germline V gene, CDR1 is LGHNT and CDR2 is FRNRAP. The CDR3 DNA follows: TGTGCTAGTGTCGAGGGGGCTCAGCCCCAGCATTTT. This translates into CASVEGAQPQHF.

The table lists this clonotype with many counts. This chain joins TRBV20-1 and TRBJ1-1; D gene ambiguous. CDR1 is DFQATT and CDR2 is SNEGSKA in the germline V gene (reference sequence). The CDR3 contains 12 residues. V was pared by 6 bases and J by 1 base, with 9 bases between. Here the CDR3 reads CSAMDQNTEAFF. For the CDR3, the DNA is TGCAGTGCGATGGACCAGAACACTGAAGCTTTCTTT.

The V and J genes are TRBV20-1 and TRBJ2-1; 12 nucleotides match TRBD2. This CDR3 region has 16 residues. J gave up 4 bases and V 3 bases, and 7 bases lay outside the gene matches. Germline CDR1 DFQATT, CDR2 SNEGSKA (reference sequence). The CDR3 spells CSASFASGGVYNEQFF. The CDR3 nucleotides read TGCAGTGCTAGTTTCGCTAGCGGGGGGGTTTACAATGAGCAGTTCTTC.